The rows below give T cell receptor beta chains drawn from one sample of a study of Graves' ophthalmopathy and Graves' hyperthyroidism. Via MiXCR, TCRdb re-called the multiplex PCR reads, giving one row per CDR3 protein. The sample yields about 410,000 distinct CDR3 sequences, about 17% seen once. The material sequenced was peripheral blood. The source is a woman under 30 with Graves' ophthalmopathy. The CDR3 runs from the conserved cysteine through the conserved F or W. A D gene is named only where the DNA matches it firmly. Clone size is given for some rows only: seen once, a few or many times, or a class if the clone is expanded.

CDR3nt: TGTGCCAGCCTAACGTTACAGAACACTGAAGCTTTCTTT; CDR3aa: CASLTLQNTEAFF; abundance: -; j_gene: TRBJ1-1; d_gene: -; v_gene: TRBV6-2/TRBV6-3
CDR3nt: TGTGCCAGTAGTAGTCACAGGGGGTACACTGAAGCTTTCTTT; CDR3aa: CASSSHRGYTEAFF; abundance: -; j_gene: TRBJ1-1; d_gene: TRBD1; v_gene: TRBV19
CDR3nt: TGTGCCAGCAGTTCCACAGGGGGTTTCTATGGCTACACCTTC; CDR3aa: CASSSTGGFYGYTF; abundance: -; j_gene: TRBJ1-2; d_gene: TRBD1; v_gene: TRBV12-3/TRBV12-4
CDR3nt: TGTGCCAGCAGTGCGGACAGGGAGGACAGTCACCCCTACGAGCAGTACTTC; CDR3aa: CASSADREDSHPYEQYF; abundance: -; j_gene: TRBJ2-7; d_gene: TRBD1; v_gene: TRBV6-1
CDR3nt: TGTGCCAGCCAGACTGCAGGGGGCTCCTACGAGCAGTACTTC; CDR3aa: CASQTAGGSYEQYF; abundance: many; j_gene: TRBJ2-7; d_gene: TRBD1; v_gene: TRBV2
CDR3nt: TGTGCCAGCAGCTCTCTGCGGGACATCCAAGAGACCCAGTACTTC; CDR3aa: CASSSLRDIQETQYF; abundance: many; j_gene: TRBJ2-5; d_gene: -; v_gene: TRBV5-5
CDR3nt: TGTGCCAGCAGCACCGGCCGCATGAACACTGAAGCTTTCTTT; CDR3aa: CASSTGRMNTEAFF; abundance: many; j_gene: TRBJ1-1; d_gene: -; v_gene: TRBV6-2/TRBV6-3
CDR3nt: TGTGCCAGCAGCGGAAATGCACGGGGCAATCAGCCCCAGCATTTT; CDR3aa: CASSGNARGNQPQHF; abundance: many; j_gene: TRBJ1-5; d_gene: -; v_gene: TRBV11-2
CDR3nt: TGTGCCAGCAGCTTAGGCGGGTTACCCGACGAAGCTTTCTTT; CDR3aa: CASSLGGLPDEAFF; abundance: many; j_gene: TRBJ1-1; d_gene: -; v_gene: TRBV7-2
CDR3nt: TGTGCCAGCAGGCGGACAGGGGATAGGTCTGACGAGCAGTACTTC; CDR3aa: CASRRTGDRSDEQYF; abundance: few; j_gene: TRBJ2-7; d_gene: TRBD1; v_gene: TRBV12-3/TRBV12-4
CDR3nt: TGTGCCAGCAGTAGCCGGGACAGAGCCTACGAGCAGTACTTC; CDR3aa: CASSSRDRAYEQYF; abundance: many; j_gene: TRBJ2-7; d_gene: TRBD1; v_gene: TRBV6-5
CDR3nt: TGTGCCAGCAGTTTCGGGGGGGCGAATGAGCAGTTCTTC; CDR3aa: CASSFGGANEQFF; abundance: many; j_gene: TRBJ2-1; d_gene: TRBD2; v_gene: TRBV6-2/TRBV6-3
CDR3nt: TGTGCCACTTTAGACACAATGAACACTGAAGCTTTCTTT; CDR3aa: CATLDTMNTEAFF; abundance: -; j_gene: TRBJ1-1; d_gene: -; v_gene: TRBV15
CDR3nt: TGTGCCAGCAGTTACTCGAGTTTGGGGAGTTCCTACGAGCAGTACTTC; CDR3aa: CASSYSSLGSSYEQYF; abundance: many; j_gene: TRBJ2-7; d_gene: -; v_gene: TRBV6-5
CDR3nt: TGTGCCAGCAGTCCGTCACCTAGCGCGTTCTCCTACGAGCAGTACTTC; CDR3aa: CASSPSPSAFSYEQYF; abundance: many; j_gene: TRBJ2-7; d_gene: -; v_gene: TRBV27
CDR3nt: TGCAGCGTGGGGACTCCCGGGAACACCATATATTTT; CDR3aa: CSVGTPGNTIYF; abundance: many; j_gene: TRBJ1-3; d_gene: -; v_gene: TRBV29-1
CDR3nt: TGTGCCAGCAGCTTAGTTCAGACCTCCTACGAGCAGTACTTC; CDR3aa: CASSLVQTSYEQYF; abundance: many; j_gene: TRBJ2-7; d_gene: -; v_gene: TRBV7-9
CDR3nt: TGTGCCAGCAGCTTAAGGGGACAGAGCCCTAACTATGGCTACACCTTC; CDR3aa: CASSLRGQSPNYGYTF; abundance: many; j_gene: TRBJ1-2; d_gene: TRBD1; v_gene: TRBV7-2
CDR3nt: TGTGCCAGCAGTGGGATTACAGGGGGCGCTAGGAGCTCTGGGGCCAACGTCCTGACTTTC; CDR3aa: CASSGITGGARSSGANVLTF; abundance: many; j_gene: TRBJ2-6; d_gene: TRBD1; v_gene: TRBV25-1
CDR3nt: TGTGCCAGCAGTTTTAAGGGTTTGGACACTGAAGCTTTCTTT; CDR3aa: CASSFKGLDTEAFF; abundance: many; j_gene: TRBJ1-1; d_gene: -; v_gene: TRBV27
CDR3nt: TGTGCCATCAGCACCCTTCTCCTAGTGGAAGCTTTCTTT; CDR3aa: CAISTLLLVEAFF; abundance: many; j_gene: TRBJ1-1; d_gene: -; v_gene: TRBV10-3
CDR3nt: TGCAGGGCTACTCGGACCGTCCACACCGGGGAGCTGTTTTTT; CDR3aa: CRATRTVHTGELFF; abundance: many; j_gene: TRBJ2-2; d_gene: -; v_gene: TRBV20-1
CDR3nt: TGTGCCAGCAGCTTAGGTCCACTAGCGACAAGCTCCTACGAGCAGTACTTC; CDR3aa: CASSLGPLATSSYEQYF; abundance: many; j_gene: TRBJ2-7; d_gene: TRBD2; v_gene: TRBV11-2
CDR3nt: TGTGCCAGCAGTTACAAAGCAGGGGATCATCAGCCCCAGCATTTT; CDR3aa: CASSYKAGDHQPQHF; abundance: many; j_gene: TRBJ1-5; d_gene: -; v_gene: TRBV6-5
CDR3nt: TGTGCCAGCAGTTTAGGGGGATCCGGTATGGAGCAGTACTTC; CDR3aa: CASSLGGSGMEQYF; abundance: many; j_gene: TRBJ2-7; d_gene: -; v_gene: TRBV27
CDR3nt: TGTGCCAGCGGCTCCGGGACAGGAGACTACGAGCAGTACTTC; CDR3aa: CASGSGTGDYEQYF; abundance: many; j_gene: TRBJ2-7; d_gene: TRBD1; v_gene: TRBV12-3/TRBV12-4
CDR3nt: TGTGCCAGCAGTGAAGTGGGTAGCGTGAACGAGCAGTACTTC; CDR3aa: CASSEVGSVNEQYF; abundance: -; j_gene: TRBJ2-7; d_gene: -; v_gene: TRBV25-1
CDR3nt: TGTGCCAGTAGTATCGTCGGGGTACAGGAGACCCAGTACTTC; CDR3aa: CASSIVGVQETQYF; abundance: many; j_gene: TRBJ2-5; d_gene: -; v_gene: TRBV19
CDR3nt: TGTGCCTGGAACAATGGGCCGGGGACTAACTATGGCTACACCTTC; CDR3aa: CAWNNGPGTNYGYTF; abundance: -; j_gene: TRBJ1-2; d_gene: -; v_gene: TRBV30
CDR3nt: TGCAGTGCTAGAGTAGGGGCCCTGAACACTGAAGCTTTCTTT; CDR3aa: CSARVGALNTEAFF; abundance: -; j_gene: TRBJ1-1; d_gene: -; v_gene: TRBV20-1
CDR3nt: TGTGCCAGCAGTTACTCAAATACGGCGGCCAGACTGAACTATGGCTACACCTTC; CDR3aa: CASSYSNTAARLNYGYTF; abundance: many; j_gene: TRBJ1-2; d_gene: -; v_gene: TRBV6-2/TRBV6-3
CDR3nt: TGCGCCAGCAGCACAGCGGGAGTAACGTACACCGGGGAGCTGGTTTTT; CDR3aa: CASSTAGVTYTGELVF; abundance: few; j_gene: TRBJ2-2; d_gene: TRBD2; v_gene: TRBV11-1
CDR3nt: TGCGCCAGCAGCTTGGCTCCTGCAAAAGGCCCTTACACTGAAGCTTTCTTT; CDR3aa: CASSLAPAKGPYTEAFF; abundance: many; j_gene: TRBJ1-1; d_gene: -; v_gene: TRBV5-1
CDR3nt: TGCGCCAGCAGCTTGGCCCTGGTAGCGGGGCCGGGGGAGACCCAGTACTTC; CDR3aa: CASSLALVAGPGETQYF; abundance: many; j_gene: TRBJ2-5; d_gene: TRBD2; v_gene: TRBV5-1
CDR3nt: TGCGCCAGCAGCCGGGTAGGTAGTGAGCAGTACTTC; CDR3aa: CASSRVGSEQYF; abundance: -; j_gene: TRBJ2-7; d_gene: -; v_gene: TRBV5-1